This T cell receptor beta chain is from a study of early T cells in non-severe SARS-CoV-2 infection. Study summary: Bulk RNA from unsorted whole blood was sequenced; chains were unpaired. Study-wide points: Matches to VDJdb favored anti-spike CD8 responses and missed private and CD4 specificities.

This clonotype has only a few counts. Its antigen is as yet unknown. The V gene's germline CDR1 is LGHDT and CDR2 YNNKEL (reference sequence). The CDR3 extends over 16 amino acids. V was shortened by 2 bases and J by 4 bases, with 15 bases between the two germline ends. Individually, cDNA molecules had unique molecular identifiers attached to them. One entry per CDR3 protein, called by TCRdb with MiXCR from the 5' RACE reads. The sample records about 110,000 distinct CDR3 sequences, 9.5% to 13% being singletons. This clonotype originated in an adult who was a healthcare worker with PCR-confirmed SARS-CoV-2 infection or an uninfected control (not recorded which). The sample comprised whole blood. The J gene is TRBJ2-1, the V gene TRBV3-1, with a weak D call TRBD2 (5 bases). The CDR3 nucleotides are TGTGCCAGCAGCCAACCTCCTGGCGGGTGGTACAATGAGCAGTTCTTC. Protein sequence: CASSQPPGGWYNEQFF.